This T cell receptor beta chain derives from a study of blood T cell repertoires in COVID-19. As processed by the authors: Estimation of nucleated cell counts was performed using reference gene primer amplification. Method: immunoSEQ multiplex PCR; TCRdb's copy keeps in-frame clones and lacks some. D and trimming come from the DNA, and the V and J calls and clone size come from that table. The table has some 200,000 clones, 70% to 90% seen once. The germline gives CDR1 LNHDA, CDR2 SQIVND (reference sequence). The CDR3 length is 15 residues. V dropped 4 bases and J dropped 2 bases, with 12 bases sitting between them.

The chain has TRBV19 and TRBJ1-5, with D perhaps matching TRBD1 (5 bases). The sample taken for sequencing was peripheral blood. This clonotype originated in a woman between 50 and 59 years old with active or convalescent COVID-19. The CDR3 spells CASSSQGQGNQPQHF. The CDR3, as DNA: TGTGCCAGTAGTAGTCAGGGTCAGGGCAATCAGCCCCAGCATTTT.